The T cell receptor (beta chain) under discussion was sequenced for a study of radiotherapy plus CTLA-4 blockade in lung cancer. At the level of the study: Disease control was seen in approximately 29% of patients, objective responses in approximately 20%. Overall study findings and caveats: TCR clones of tumor origin grew in blood after radiotherapy plus ipilimumab.

Generated by immunoSEQ multiplex PCR, the TCRdb table keeps only in-frame clones and is missing some. The table lists roughly 73,000 clones, roughly 87% of them singletons. Germline assignment: CDR1 MNHEY and CDR2 SVGAGI. The CDR3 has 15 amino acids. The trim removed 6 bases at V and 4 bases at J, leaving 9 bases unmatched. Concerning this clone: No antigen is known for it.

Here the sequenced sample was peripheral blood, taken from a patient treated with radiotherapy plus ipilimumab. The receptor was derived from a human donor with non-small cell lung cancer that progressed on radiotherapy plus ipilimumab. The rearrangement links TRBV6-5 to TRBJ2-7, with 10 bases fitting TRBD2. CDR3 protein: CASRQLAGPDYEQYV. CDR3 in DNA: TGTGCCAGCAGGCAACTAGCGGGACCCGATTACGAGCAGTACGTC.